This T cell receptor beta chain appears in the sequencing data of a study of blood T cells in healthy people across ages. Study findings and constraints: Versus aged donors, long-lived donors had higher diversity and more naive CD4+ cells. Underestimates were what the diversity estimates from one million T cells were considered to be.

Concerning this clonotype itself: The antigen is unknown.

The second PCR ran roughly 6 to 11 cycles with a sample-barcoded 5' primer and J-beta primers. Using its own MiXCR run on the 5' RACE reads, TCRdb lists one record per CDR3 protein. The sample contains some 1.8 million distinct CDR3 sequences, 30% to 40% of which appear only once. The TCR was taken from a human donor in good health. The specimen sequenced was blood.

The DNA for the CDR3 is TGTGCCATACAGTTGGCAGGACGGCCCCAGCATTTT. This encodes CAIQLAGRPQHF. The V gene is TRBV10-3, the J gene TRBJ1-5; D ambiguous. The ends were cut back, 9 bases at V and 9 bases at J, with 15 bases in the middle. Germline V gene sequence: CDR1 ENHRY, CDR2 SYGVKD. The CDR3 contains 12 residues.